This T cell receptor beta chain was captured in a study of blood T cells in healthy people across ages. RNA extraction gave at least 5.5 micrograms of total RNA per sample. In this sample, this clonotype turned up once. The CDR3 spans 15 residues. Deletions cut 3 bases from V and 5 bases from J, with 13 bases between. Germline V gene sequence: CDR1 MNHEY, CDR2 SMNVEV (reference sequence). A second PCR, run for about 7 to 12 cycles, used a sample-barcoded 5' primer plus a J-beta primer mix. TCRdb re-called the 5' RACE reads with MiXCR, one entry per CDR3 protein. The data contain some 760,000 distinct CDR3 sequences, roughly 25% of them singletons. Separately, the same data were catalogued under a study of T cells of mothers and their children.

The receptor was isolated from a boy younger than 18 in good health. Sequences were obtained from blood. The chain combines TRBV27 with TRBJ1-4; D is ambiguous. The CDR3 sequence is CASSFNGRGNEKLFF. The CDR3 region has the DNA TGTGCCAGCAGTTTCAACGGACGGGGAAATGAAAAACTGTTTTTT.